The sequence of this TCR beta chain was determined in a study of blood T cell repertoires in COVID-19. Across the whole study: Researchers got acute and convalescent COVID-19 samples from the United States, Italy and Spain. PBMCs, B-cell-depleted T cells, or T cells provided the cDNA or gDNA that made up the material.

As originally analysed: By means of reference gene primer amplification, nucleated cell counts were estimated. The method was immunoSEQ multiplex PCR; TCRdb's version includes in-frame clones alone and lacks a portion of them. V and J calls plus clone size are reproduced from that table; the DNA served to infer D and trimming. The data contain 53,000 or so clones, about 76% of them singletons. Germline V gives CDR1 PRHDT, CDR2 FYEKMQ (reference sequence). The CDR3 totals 15 residues. The V gene lost 1 base and the J gene lost 5 bases, with 11 bases spanning the gap. The receptor comes from a man aged 50 to 59 with active or convalescent COVID-19. The sequencing input was peripheral blood. The rearrangement joins TRBV13 to TRBJ2-2; perhaps TRBD2 as D (7 bases). This CDR3 reads CASSLAGGPTGELFF. The CDR3 bases are TGTGCCAGCAGCTTAGCCGGGGGGCCGACCGGGGAGCTGTTTTTT. Based on the CDR3 plus reference TRBV13 and TRBJ2-2, the full variable domain is AAGVIQSPRHLIKEKRETATLKCYPIPRHDTVYWYQQGPGQDPQFLISFYEKMQSDKGSIPDRFSAQQFSDYHSELNMSSLELGDSALYFCASSLAGGPTGELFFGEGSRLTVL.